These 20 T cell receptor beta chains were all obtained from the same sample, sequenced in a study of cytomegalovirus exposure and HLA in healthy donors. The PCR contained 60 Vbeta and 13 Jbeta primers. TCRdb's table, derived via immunoSEQ multiplex PCR, lists solely in-frame clones and lacks some. The table records roughly 140,000 clones, more than 80% of them present only once. Sequencing was performed on PBMCs. These receptors came from a woman in her 40s in good health and CMV-seropositive.

As for this clone: No DNA is shown, since the ends of the CDR3 on it are uncertain; the CDR3 is the one TCRdb lists. V gene TRBV9 combines with J gene TRBJ1-2; the DNA was not used to check the table's D call, TRBD1. The germline CDR1 and CDR2 sequences are SGDLS and YYNGEE. The CDR3 length equals 14 residues, ends included. The CDR3 spells CASSVEVGQGASTF.

The chain recombines TRBV5-1 with TRBJ2-5; 9 bases match TRBD2. The tail of the sequence fits TRBJ2-7 better, so the J call may be wrong. The germline gives CDR1 SGHRS, CDR2 YFSETQ. This CDR3 spans 15 amino acids. CDR3 nucleotides: TGCGCCAGCAGCTTGGTTAGCGGGGGAGAATACGAGCAGTACTTC. Translating gives CASSLVSGGEYEQYF.

V is TRBV18 and J is TRBJ2-7; 9 positions agree with TRBD2. The length of the CDR3 is 16 residues. CDR1 is KGHSH and CDR2 is LQKENI in the germline V gene. V lost 1 base, J lost 3 bases, and 7 bases stayed unmatched. CDR3 sequence reads: CASSPLQRGDSYEQYF. CDR3 nucleotides: TGTGCCAGCTCACCACTCCAGCGGGGGGACAGCTACGAGCAGTACTTC.

CDR3 amino acids: CASSLGPGGYGYTF. Here the CDR3 DNA reads TGTGCCAGCAGCTTAGGGCCAGGGGGTTATGGCTACACCTTC. V gene TRBV11-2 combines with J gene TRBJ1-2; 7 positions match TRBD1. V trimming: 1 base; J trimming: 5 bases; junction bases outside the gene matches: 4. The CDR3 length is 14 residues. CDR1 and CDR2 from the germline V gene are SGHAT and FQNNGV.

The genes are TRBV30 and TRBJ1-5, with 7 bases that match TRBD1. CDR1 and CDR2 from the germline V gene are GTSNPN and SVGIG (reference sequence). The CDR3 runs 17 residues. J gave up 0 bases and V 1 base, and 9 bases lay outside the gene matches. This chain's CDR3 is CAWSGPLGTDSNQPQHF. CDR3 sequence (DNA): TGTGCCTGGAGTGGACCCCTAGGGACAGATAGCAATCAGCCCCAGCATTTT.

The chain employs TRBV6-5 and TRBJ2-3; D is perhaps TRBD1 (5 bases). Between the trimmed V and J ends, which lost 2 bases and 0 bases, there was a span of 6 bases. The CDR3 is 14 amino acids. The V gene's germline CDR1 is MNHEY and CDR2 SVGAGI. The CDR3 region has the DNA TGTGCCAGCAGTTACCAGGGAAGCACAGATACGCAGTATTTT. It translates to CASSYQGSTDTQYF.

V gene TRBV7-9 combines with J gene TRBJ2-5; D is uncertain. The CDR3 loop spans 14 amino acids. Per germline, CDR1 SEHNR and CDR2 FQNEAQ (reference sequence). V dropped 3 bases and J dropped 5 bases, with 13 bases sitting between them. In DNA, the CDR3 is TGTGCCAGCAGCTTCTCCGCTCGCAGGGAGACCCAGTACTTC. Protein product: CASSFSARRETQYF.

This clone was seen a few times. The chain uses TRBV4-3 and TRBJ2-1; 8 bases fit TRBD2. The J segment lost 9 bases and the V segment lost 0 bases, leaving 10 bases of the junction unmatched. The CDR3 has 16 amino acids. Germline CDR1 LGHNA, CDR2 YSLEER. The CDR3 reads CASSQEEAGGLFEQFF. CDR3 nucleotide sequence: TGCGCCAGCAGCCAAGAAGAGGCGGGGGGTTTGTTTGAGCAGTTCTTC.

The chain couples TRBV18 to TRBJ2-3, with 9 bases matching TRBD2. There are 17 residues in the CDR3. V shed 1 base and J 2 bases; nucleotides not matched to a gene: 7. Germline CDR1 is KGHSH and CDR2 is LQKENI. The CDR3 protein is CASSPLPSSGVTDTQYF. The DNA of the CDR3 is TGTGCCAGCTCACCACTTCCTTCTAGCGGGGTCACAGATACGCAGTATTTT.

This clone was counted a few times. The chain joins TRBV7-9 to TRBJ1-4; TRBD1 aligns across 7 bases. The CDR3 loop spans 15 amino acids. The germline gives CDR1 SEHNR, CDR2 FQNEAQ (reference sequence). V shed 0 bases and J 8 bases; nucleotides not matched to a gene: 6. CDR3: CASSLAVTGEEKLFF. CDR3 in DNA: TGTGCCAGCAGCTTAGCGGTAACAGGGGAAGAAAAACTGTTTTTT.

This clone is categorized as medium-sized. V and J are TRBV6-5 and TRBJ1-1; weak D call: TRBD1 (5 bases). The germline V gene has CDR1 MNHEY and CDR2 SVGAGI. CDR3 length: 14 amino acids. Trimming left V 7 bases short and J 0 bases short, with 12 bases between. The CDR3 region is CASKIPGVNTEAFF. CDR3 nucleotide sequence: TGTGCCAGCAAAATACCGGGGGTGAACACTGAAGCTTTCTTT.

A single count supports this clone. V is TRBV30 and J is TRBJ1-2; D may be TRBD1 (6 bases). V gave up 0 bases and J gave up 2 bases, with 13 bases separating them. There are 15 residues in the CDR3. Germline V CDR1 and CDR2: GTSNPN, SVGIG (reference sequence). The CDR3: CAWSVRTEGNYGYTF. For the CDR3, the DNA is TGTGCCTGGAGTGTACGGACAGAAGGGAACTATGGCTACACCTTC.

The CDR3 DNA follows: TGTGCCAGCAGCTCACAGGGATACGAAAACACCATATATTTT. This encodes CASSSQGYENTIYF. The rearrangement joins TRBV28 to TRBJ1-3, with D possibly TRBD1 on 6 matching bases. This CDR3 spans 14 amino acids. The germline V gene has CDR1 MDHEN and CDR2 SYDVKM. V gave up 6 bases and J gave up 6 bases, with 15 bases separating them. Full variable domain (remainder filled in from reference TRBV28 and TRBJ1-3): DVKVTQSSRYLVKRTGEKVFLECVQDMDHENMFWYRQDPGLGLRLIYFSYDVKMKEKGDIPEGYSVSREKKERFSLILESASTNQTSMYLCASSSQGYENTIYFGEGSWLTVV.

The chain recombines TRBV5-4 with TRBJ2-5; D possibly corresponds to TRBD2 (6 bases). V was pared by 4 bases and J by 2 bases, with 15 bases between. This CDR3 has 15 residues. Germline V gene lookup returns CDR1 SGHNT and CDR2 YYREEE (reference sequence). The CDR3 reads CASSPDTGGQETQYF. CDR3 nucleotide sequence: TGTGCCAGCAGCCCAGATACCGGGGGACAAGAGACCCAGTACTTC.

CDR3 nucleotides: TGTGCCAGCAAGAGTGCGGGAGGGCCCCACAATGAGCAGTTCTTC. Its translation: CASKSAGGPHNEQFF. The chain joins TRBV27 to TRBJ2-1; 9 nucleotides agree with TRBD2. Germline V lookup: CDR1 MNHEY, CDR2 SMNVEV (reference sequence). V dropped 7 bases and J dropped 5; count of bases not matched to a gene: 9. The CDR3 contains 15 residues.

This chain connects TRBV7-2 to TRBJ2-1; 11 nucleotides agree with TRBD2. Germline V gene sequence: CDR1 SGHTA, CDR2 FQGNSA. The CDR3 contains 15 residues. The J segment lost 7 bases and the V segment lost 4 bases, leaving 6 bases of the junction unmatched. The DNA of the CDR3 is TGTGCCAGCAGCTCGGAGGGACTAGCGGCAAATGAGCAGTTCTTC. It translates to CASSSEGLAANEQFF.

This clone has just a few counts. The CDR3 DNA reads TGTGCCAGCAGTAGGACAGGGGGGGAGACCCAGTACTTC. It codes for CASSRTGGETQYF. This chain connects TRBV6-4 to TRBJ2-5, with TRBD1 identical over 10 bases. CDR3 length equals 13 residues. Germline-derived CDR1 and CDR2 are MRHNA and SNTAGT. J was trimmed by 5 bases and V by 5 bases; bases with no gene match: 2.

The chain joins TRBV28 to TRBJ2-2; no clear D gene. Germline V lookup: CDR1 MDHEN, CDR2 SYDVKM. The CDR3 totals 13 residues. V gave up 7 bases and J gave up 4 bases, with 10 bases separating them. Here the CDR3 reads CASTSGSTGELFF. The CDR3 bases are TGTGCCAGCACCTCGGGTTCCACCGGGGAGCTGTTTTTT.

V and J are TRBV27 and TRBJ1-4; D possibly corresponds to TRBD1 (6 bases). CDR1 MNHEY and CDR2 SMNVEV come from the germline V gene (reference sequence). Deletions cut 7 bases from V and 8 bases from J, with 14 bases between. This CDR3 region has 13 residues. CDR3 in DNA: TGTGCCAGCACCATCCGTGGGGGCGAAAAACTGTTTTTT. Its translation is CASTIRGGEKLFF.

This chain's CDR3 is CSVGRNLASEQYF. CDR3 in DNA: TGCAGCGTGGGGAGGAATCTAGCGTCCGAGCAGTACTTC. The gene calls are TRBV29-1 and TRBJ2-7; D might be TRBD2 (6 bases). The CDR3 has 13 residues. The germline CDR1 and CDR2 sequences are SQVTM and ANQGSEA. V shed 6 bases and J shed 6 bases, with 18 bases lying between them.